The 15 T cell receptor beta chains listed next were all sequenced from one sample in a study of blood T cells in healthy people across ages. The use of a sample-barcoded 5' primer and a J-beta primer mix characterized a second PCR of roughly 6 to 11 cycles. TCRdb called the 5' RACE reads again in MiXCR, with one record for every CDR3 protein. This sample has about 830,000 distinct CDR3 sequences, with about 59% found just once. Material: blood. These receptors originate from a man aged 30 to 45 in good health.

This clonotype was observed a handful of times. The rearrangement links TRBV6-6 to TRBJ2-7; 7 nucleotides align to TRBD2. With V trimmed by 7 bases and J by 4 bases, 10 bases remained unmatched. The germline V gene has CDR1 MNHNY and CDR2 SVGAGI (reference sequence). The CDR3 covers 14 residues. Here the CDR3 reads CASTHGDYIYEQYF. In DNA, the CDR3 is TGTGCCAGCACCCATGGGGACTACATTTACGAGCAGTACTTC.

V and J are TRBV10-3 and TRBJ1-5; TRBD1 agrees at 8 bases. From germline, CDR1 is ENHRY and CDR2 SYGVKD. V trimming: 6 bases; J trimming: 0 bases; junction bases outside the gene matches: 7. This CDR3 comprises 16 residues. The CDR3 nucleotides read TGTGCCATCAGAGGGACAGGCCCCAATAGCAATCAGCCCCAGCATTTT. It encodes CAIRGTGPNSNQPQHF.

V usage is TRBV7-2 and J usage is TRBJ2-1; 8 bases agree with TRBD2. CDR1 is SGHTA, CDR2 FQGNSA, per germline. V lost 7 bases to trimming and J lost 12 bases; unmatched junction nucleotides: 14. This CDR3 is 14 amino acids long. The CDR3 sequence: CASTPGSQAGGQFF. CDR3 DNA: TGTGCCAGCACCCCAGGGTCCCAGGCGGGGGGGCAGTTCTTC.

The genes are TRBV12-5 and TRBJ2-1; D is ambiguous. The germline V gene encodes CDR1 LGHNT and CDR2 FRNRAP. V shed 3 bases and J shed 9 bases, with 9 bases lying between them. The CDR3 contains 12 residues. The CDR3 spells CASGFGVSEQFF. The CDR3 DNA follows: TGTGCTAGTGGTTTTGGAGTTTCTGAGCAGTTCTTC.

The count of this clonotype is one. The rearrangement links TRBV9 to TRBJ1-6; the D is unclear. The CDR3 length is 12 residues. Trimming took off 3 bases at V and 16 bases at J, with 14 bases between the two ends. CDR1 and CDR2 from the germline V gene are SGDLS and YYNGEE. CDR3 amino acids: CASSAQDGLLHF. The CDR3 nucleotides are TGTGCCAGCAGCGCTCAGGACGGATTACTCCACTTT.

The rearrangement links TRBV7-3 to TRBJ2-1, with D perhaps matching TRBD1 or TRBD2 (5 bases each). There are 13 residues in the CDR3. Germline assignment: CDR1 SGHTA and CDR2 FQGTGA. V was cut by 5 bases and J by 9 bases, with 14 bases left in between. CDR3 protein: CASSIRFGGEQFF. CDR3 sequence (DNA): TGTGCCAGCAGCATTAGATTTGGGGGTGAGCAGTTCTTC.

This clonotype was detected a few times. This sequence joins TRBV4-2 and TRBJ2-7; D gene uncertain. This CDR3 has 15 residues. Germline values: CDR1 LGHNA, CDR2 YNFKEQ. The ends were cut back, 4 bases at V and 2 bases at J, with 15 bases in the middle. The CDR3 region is CASSPRAEAAYEQYF. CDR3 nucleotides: TGTGCCAGCAGCCCTCGGGCAGAAGCAGCCTACGAGCAGTACTTC.

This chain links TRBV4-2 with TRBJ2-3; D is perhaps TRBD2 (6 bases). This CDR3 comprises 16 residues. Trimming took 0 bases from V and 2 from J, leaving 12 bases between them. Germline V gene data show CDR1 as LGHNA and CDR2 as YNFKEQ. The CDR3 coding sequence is TGTGCCAGCAGCCAAGAGGGGGGTAGTTTCACAGATACGCAGTATTTT. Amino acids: CASSQEGGSFTDTQYF.

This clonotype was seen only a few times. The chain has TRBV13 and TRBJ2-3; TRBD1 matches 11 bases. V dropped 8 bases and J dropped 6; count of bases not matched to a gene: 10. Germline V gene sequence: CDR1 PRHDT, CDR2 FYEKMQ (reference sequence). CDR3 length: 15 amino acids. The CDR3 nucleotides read TGTGCCAGCCTCGACCGGACAGGGGGCAGGGATACGCAGTATTTT. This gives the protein CASLDRTGGRDTQYF. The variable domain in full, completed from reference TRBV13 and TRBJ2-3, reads AAGVIQSPRHLIKEKRETATLKCYPIPRHDTVYWYQQGPGQDPQFLISFYEKMQSDKGSIPDRFSAQQFSDYHSELNMSSLELGDSALYFCASLDRTGGRDTQYFGPGTRLTVL.

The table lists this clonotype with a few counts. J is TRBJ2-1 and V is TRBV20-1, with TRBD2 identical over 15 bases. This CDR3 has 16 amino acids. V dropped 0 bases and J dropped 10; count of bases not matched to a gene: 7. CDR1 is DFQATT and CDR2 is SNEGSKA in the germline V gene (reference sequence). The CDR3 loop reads CSARDLGLAGGSEQFF. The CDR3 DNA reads TGCAGTGCTAGAGATCTCGGACTAGCGGGGGGGTCCGAGCAGTTCTTC.

CDR3 region: CASSQETSWTQYF. For the CDR3, the DNA is TGCGCCAGCAGCCAAGAGACTTCCTGGACGCAGTATTTT. J is TRBJ2-3 and V is TRBV4-1; no clear D. CDR1 is MGHRA, CDR2 YSYEKL, per germline. The CDR3 contains 13 residues. Trimming shortened V by 0 bases and J by 9 bases, and 10 bases separated the two germline ends.

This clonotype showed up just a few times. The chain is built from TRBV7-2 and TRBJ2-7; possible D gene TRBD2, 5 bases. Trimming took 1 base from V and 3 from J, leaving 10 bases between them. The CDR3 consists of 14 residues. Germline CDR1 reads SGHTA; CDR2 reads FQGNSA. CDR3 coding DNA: TGTGCCAGCAGCTTAGAAGGACTGTTCTACGAGCAGTACTTC. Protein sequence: CASSLEGLFYEQYF.

The CDR3, as DNA: TGTGCCAGCAGCCAAGTCGGGGGCCTCTCTGGGGCCAACGTCCTGACTTTC. Its protein product is CASSQVGGLSGANVLTF. J is TRBJ2-6 and V is TRBV3-1; D is possibly TRBD1 or TRBD2 (6 bases each). V gave up 1 base and J gave up 0 bases, with 10 bases separating them. CDR1 is LGHDT, CDR2 YNNKEL, per germline (reference sequence). This CDR3 region has 17 residues.

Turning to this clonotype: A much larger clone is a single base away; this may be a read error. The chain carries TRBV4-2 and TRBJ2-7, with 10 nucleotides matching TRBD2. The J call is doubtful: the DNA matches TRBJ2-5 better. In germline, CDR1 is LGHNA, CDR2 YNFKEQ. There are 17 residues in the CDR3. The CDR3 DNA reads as TGTGCCAGCAGCCAAGGGCTAGCGGGGGAACCCGCAGAGACCCAGTACTTC. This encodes CASSQGLAGEPAETQYF.

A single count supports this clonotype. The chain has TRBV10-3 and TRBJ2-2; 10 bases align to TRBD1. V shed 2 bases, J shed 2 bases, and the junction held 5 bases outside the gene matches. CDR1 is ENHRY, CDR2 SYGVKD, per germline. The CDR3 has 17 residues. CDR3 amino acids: CAISEPDRGLNTGELFF. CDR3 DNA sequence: TGTGCCATCAGTGAGCCCGACAGGGGGCTTAACACCGGGGAGCTGTTTTTT.